The 12 T cell receptor beta chains reported below all come from one sample, sequenced in a study of T cell responses to AZD1222 COVID-19 vaccine. The data were produced by immunoSEQ multiplex PCR, yet TCRdb's version contains in-frame clones alone and is incomplete. This sample carries 95,000 to 150,000 clones, more than 70% of them seen once, and the ten largest clones take approximately 5.4%. The sequenced sample was peripheral blood, obtained on day 0 of AZD1222 vaccination. The receptors come from an adult in good health.

This rearrangement joins TRBV3-1 (or the pseudogene TRBV3-2) to TRBJ2-2, with 10 positions matching TRBD2. The V gene's germline CDR1 is LGHDT and CDR2 YNNKEL (reference sequence). CDR3 size: 16 residues. The ends lost 5 bases at V and 4 bases at J; junction bases unmatched: 7. The CDR3 region has the DNA TGTGCCAGCAGCTACAGCGGGGGGGCTGGCACCGGGGAGCTGTTTTTT. It encodes CASSYSGGAGTGELFF.

V gene TRBV5-1 combines with J gene TRBJ2-1; a possible D gene is TRBD2 (6 bases). V lost 2 bases and J lost 1, with 7 bases in between. This CDR3 region has 14 residues. CDR1 is SGHRS, CDR2 YFSETQ, per germline. The CDR3 sequence: CASSFSGSYNEQFF. The CDR3 DNA reads as TGCGCCAGCAGCTTCAGCGGGTCCTACAATGAGCAGTTCTTC.

This clone came up a few times. The chain combines TRBV4-2 with TRBJ2-1, with 9 bases aligning to TRBD2. CDR1 and CDR2 (germline): LGHNA, YNFKEQ. CDR3 length: 15 residues. J lost 7 bases, V lost 2 bases, and 6 bases had no gene match. This CDR3 is CASSQWAGGRNEQFF. The CDR3 DNA follows: TGTGCCAGCAGCCAATGGGCGGGGGGGCGAAATGAGCAGTTCTTC.

This chain joins TRBV7-2 and TRBJ1-2; D call uncertain. Germline V gives CDR1 SGHTA, CDR2 FQGNSA. CDR3 length: 13 amino acids. V was trimmed by 6 bases and J by 2 bases, leaving 10 bases between them. Written as DNA, the CDR3 is TGTGCCAGCAGATTGGACGGGAACTATGGCTACACCTTC. This codes for CASRLDGNYGYTF.

Only one count was recorded for this clone. The chain carries TRBV7-9 and TRBJ1-2; TRBD1 aligns across 10 bases. CDR3 length: 18 amino acids. Losses at the gene ends were 5 bases for V and 5 bases for J; bases not matched to a gene: 17. Germline V gene data show CDR1 as SEHNR and CDR2 as FQNEAQ (reference sequence). CDR3 sequence reads: CASSATGDRGPSSYGYTF. The CDR3 nucleotides are TGTGCCAGCAGCGCCACCGGGGACAGGGGTCCGTCTTCTTATGGCTACACCTTC.

V gene TRBV2 combines with J gene TRBJ1-5, with D tentatively TRBD1 (6 bases). Germline lookup yields CDR1 SNHLY and CDR2 FYNNEI. The CDR3 has 13 residues. V gave up 10 bases and J gave up 2 bases, with 12 bases separating them. The CDR3 loop is CATRGGGNQPQHF. In DNA form, the CDR3 reads TGTGCCACGAGAGGGGGTGGCAATCAGCCCCAGCATTTT.

The V gene is TRBV6-2 or TRBV6-3, the J gene TRBJ1-1; D gene uncertain. V was pared by 2 bases and J by 10 bases, with 11 bases between. The germline V gene has CDR1 MNHEY and CDR2 SVGEGT. CDR3 length equals 12 residues. The CDR3 spells CASSYEALGAFF. The CDR3 nucleotides read TGTGCCAGCAGTTACGAGGCTTTAGGAGCTTTCTTT.

As DNA, the CDR3 is TGTGCCAGCAGCTTAGGCAGGGGACAGGGGCGAGAAGATACGCAGTATTTT. This translates into CASSLGRGQGREDTQYF. The gene calls are TRBV7-9 and TRBJ2-3, with TRBD1 matching over 10 bases. V shed 1 base, J shed 5 bases, and the junction held 9 bases outside the gene matches. The CDR3 covers 17 residues. The germline V gene encodes CDR1 SEHNR and CDR2 FQNEAQ (reference sequence). Full variable domain (remainder filled in from reference TRBV7-9 and TRBJ2-3): DTGVSQNPRHKITKRGQNVTFRCDPISEHNRLYWYRQTLGQGPEFLTYFQNEAQLEKSRLLSDRFSAERPKGSFSTLEIQRTEQGDSAMYLCASSLGRGQGREDTQYFGPGTRLTVL.

J is TRBJ2-1 and V is TRBV12-3 or TRBV12-4; TRBD1 matches 9 bases. J gave up 3 bases and V 7 bases, and 1 base lay outside the gene matches. CDR3 length: 13 residues. CDR3 amino acids: CASKGQGYNEQFF. CDR3 coding DNA: TGTGCCAGCAAGGGACAGGGCTACAATGAGCAGTTCTTC.

The chain employs TRBV5-1 and TRBJ2-4, with 9 bases aligning to TRBD2. CDR3 size: 16 residues. Germline V gives CDR1 SGHRS, CDR2 YFSETQ. V lost 4 bases, J lost 0 bases, and 5 bases stayed unmatched. The CDR3: CASSATAGGAKNIQYF. The CDR3 DNA reads as TGCGCCAGCAGCGCGACAGCGGGAGGAGCCAAAAACATTCAGTACTTC. Filled out from reference TRBV5-1 and TRBJ2-4, the complete variable domain reads KAGVTQTPRYLIKTRGQQVTLSCSPISGHRSVSWYQQTPGQGLQFLFEYFSETQRNKGNFPGRFSGRQFSNSRSEMNVSTLELGDSALYLCASSATAGGAKNIQYFGAGTRLSVL.

The chain recombines TRBV7-8 with TRBJ1-4; no reliable D call. Germline-derived CDR1 and CDR2 are SGHVS and FQNEAQ. Trimming took 5 bases from V and 8 from J, leaving 9 bases between them. This CDR3 region has 12 residues. This CDR3 reads CASSPAGEKLFF. CDR3 DNA: TGTGCCAGCAGCCCAGCAGGAGAAAAACTGTTTTTT.

The CDR3 loop reads CASGDRNNEKLFF. The CDR3 DNA reads as TGTGCCTCCGGGGACAGGAATAATGAAAAACTGTTTTTT. The genes are TRBV18 and TRBJ1-4; TRBD1 aligns across 8 bases. The CDR3 extends over 13 amino acids. CDR1 KGHSH and CDR2 LQKENI come from the germline V gene. With V trimmed by 11 bases and J by 4 bases, 6 bases remained unmatched.